There are a few counts of the clone carrying this T cell receptor (beta chain). Its target is not known. TCRdb's copy holds only in-frame clones and misses some; the assay was immunoSEQ multiplex PCR. The sample has tens of thousands of clones; 60% to 80% are singletons. This entry is derived from a study of radiotherapy plus CTLA-4 blockade in lung cancer. Whole-study results and caveats: Among blood TCR repertoires after radiotherapy plus ipilimumab, tumor-derived clones expanded.

Specimen: peripheral blood, collected from a patient treated with radiotherapy plus ipilimumab. The clonotype comes from a human donor with non-small cell lung cancer who had stable disease on radiotherapy plus ipilimumab.

The CDR3 is CASSLDGDYGYTF. In DNA form, the CDR3 reads TGCGCCAGCAGCTTGGACGGAGACTATGGCTACACCTTC. This chain uses TRBV5-1 with TRBJ1-2; no firm D call. The CDR3 runs to 13 residues. V lost 0 bases to trimming and J lost 3 bases, with 6 bases between them. Per germline, CDR1 SGHRS and CDR2 YFSETQ. The full variable domain, completed using reference TRBV5-1 and TRBJ1-2, is KAGVTQTPRYLIKTRGQQVTLSCSPISGHRSVSWYQQTPGQGLQFLFEYFSETQRNKGNFPGRFSGRQFSNSRSEMNVSTLELGDSALYLCASSLDGDYGYTFGSGTRLTVV.